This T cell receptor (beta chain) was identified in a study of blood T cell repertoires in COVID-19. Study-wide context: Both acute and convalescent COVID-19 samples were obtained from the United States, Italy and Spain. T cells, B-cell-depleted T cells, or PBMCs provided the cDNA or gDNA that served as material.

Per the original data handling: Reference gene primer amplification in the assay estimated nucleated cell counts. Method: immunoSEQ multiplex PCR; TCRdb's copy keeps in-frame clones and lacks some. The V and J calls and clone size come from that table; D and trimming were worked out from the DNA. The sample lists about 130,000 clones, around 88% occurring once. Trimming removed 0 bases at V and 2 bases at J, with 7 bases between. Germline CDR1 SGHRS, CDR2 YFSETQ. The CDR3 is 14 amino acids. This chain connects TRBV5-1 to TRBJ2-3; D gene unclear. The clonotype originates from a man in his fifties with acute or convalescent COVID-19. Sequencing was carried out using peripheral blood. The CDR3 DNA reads TGCGCCAGCAGCTTGGAAGCTTTCACAGATACGCAGTATTTT. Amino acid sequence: CASSLEAFTDTQYF.